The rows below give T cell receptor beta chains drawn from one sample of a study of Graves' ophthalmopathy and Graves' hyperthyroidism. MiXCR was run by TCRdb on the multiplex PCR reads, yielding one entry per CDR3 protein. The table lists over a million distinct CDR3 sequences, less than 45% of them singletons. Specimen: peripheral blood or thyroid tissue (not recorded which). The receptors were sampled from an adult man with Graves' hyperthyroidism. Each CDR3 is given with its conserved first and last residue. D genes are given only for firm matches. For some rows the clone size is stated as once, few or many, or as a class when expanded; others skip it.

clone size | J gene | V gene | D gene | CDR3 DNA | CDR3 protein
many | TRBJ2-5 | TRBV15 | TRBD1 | TGTGCCACCAGCAGAGAACGACAGGGGGAGAAGGAAGAGACCCAGTACTTC | CATSRERQGEKEETQYF
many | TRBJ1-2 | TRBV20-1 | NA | TGCAGTGCTAGTGGTCGCGACACCCGCTATGGCTACACCTTC | CSASGRDTRYGYTF
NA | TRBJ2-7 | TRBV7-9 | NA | TGTGCCAGCAGCTCGTCCTCCGGGACACAAATTTACTGCGAGCAGTACTTC | CASSSSSGTQIYCEQYF
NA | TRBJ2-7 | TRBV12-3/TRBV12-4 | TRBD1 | TGTGCCAGCAGTTTTAACCCCCAGGGGGCCTACGAGCAGTACTTC | CASSFNPQGAYEQYF
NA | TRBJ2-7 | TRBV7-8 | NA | TGTGCCAGCTCACCACCGACAGCCGCAGCCTACGAGCAGTACTTC | CASSPPTAAAYEQYF
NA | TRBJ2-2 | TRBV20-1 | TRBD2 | TGCAGTGCTAGAGATCTGCGGGGGTTGGAGTGGACCGGGGAGCTGTTTTTT | CSARDLRGLEWTGELFF
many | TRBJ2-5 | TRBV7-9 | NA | TGTGCCAGCAGCTTAGTAGCAGTCCGAGAGACCCAGTACTTC | CASSLVAVRETQYF
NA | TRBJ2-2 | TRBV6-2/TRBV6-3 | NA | TGTGCCAGCAAAAGGTACACCGGGGAGCTGTTTTTT | CASKRYTGELFF
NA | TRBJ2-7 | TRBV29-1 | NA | TGCAGCGTTGATCAGGGGCGGCACGAGCAGTACTTC | CSVDQGRHEQYF
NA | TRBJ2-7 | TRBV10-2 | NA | TGTGCCAGCAGTTACTCGCTAGGGTTCGAGCAGTACTTC | CASSYSLGFEQYF
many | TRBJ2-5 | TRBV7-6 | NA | TGTGCCAGCAGCAAAAATCCAGGGTTCCAAGAGACCCAGTACTTC | CASSKNPGFQETQYF
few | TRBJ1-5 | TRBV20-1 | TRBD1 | TGCAGTGCCCAGCGCCGGGACAGGGAAAGCAATCAGCCCCAGCATTTT | CSAQRRDRESNQPQHF
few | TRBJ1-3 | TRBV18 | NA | TGTGCCAGCTCACCCGTGCCACAGGGAAACACCATATATTTT | CASSPVPQGNTIYF
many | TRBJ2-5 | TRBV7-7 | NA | TGTGCCAGCAGCAAGGATTGGGCGGGGACCCAGTACTTC | CASSKDWAGTQYF
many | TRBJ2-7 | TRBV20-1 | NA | TGCAGTGCTAGAGATCTGTATGAGAGGAACTACGAGCAGTACTTC | CSARDLYERNYEQYF
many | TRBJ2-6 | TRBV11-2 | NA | TGTGCCAGCAGCTCGTACCGGGAGAGACTCAACGTCCTGACTTTC | CASSSYRERLNVLTF
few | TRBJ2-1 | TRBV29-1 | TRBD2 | TGCAGCGCCAATAGCGGGAGAAGCGATGAGCAGTTCTTC | CSANSGRSDEQFF
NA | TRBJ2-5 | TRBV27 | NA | TGTGCCAGCAGTCCCCTAGCCCCACAAGAGACCCAGTACTTC | CASSPLAPQETQYF
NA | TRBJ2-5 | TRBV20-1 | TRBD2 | TGCAGTGCTCTACCGGGACTAGCGGGAGGAATCCAAGAGACCCAGTACTTC | CSALPGLAGGIQETQYF
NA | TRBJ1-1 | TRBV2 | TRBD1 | TGTGCCAGCAGAACAGGGGATTCTAACACTGAAGCTTTCTTT | CASRTGDSNTEAFF
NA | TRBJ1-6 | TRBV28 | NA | TGTGCCAGCAGTTTAATGGGACGGAATAATTCACCCCTCCACTTT | CASSLMGRNNSPLHF
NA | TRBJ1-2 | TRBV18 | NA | TGTGCCAGCTCACCTGGGCAGCATCATGACTACGCCTTC | CASSPGQHHDYAF
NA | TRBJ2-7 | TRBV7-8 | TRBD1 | TGTGCCAGCAGCCCAAACACCGGGACAGGGTACGAGCAGTACTTC | CASSPNTGTGYEQYF
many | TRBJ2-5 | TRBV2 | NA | TGTGCCAGCAGTGAGTCGGCTAGCGTAGAGACCCAGTACTTC | CASSESASVETQYF
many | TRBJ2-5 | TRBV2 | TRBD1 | TGTGCCAGCAGGGTTGGGACAGGCCCCCACCAAGAGACCCAGTACTTC | CASRVGTGPHQETQYF
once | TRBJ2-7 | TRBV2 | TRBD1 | TGTGCCTATTTAACAGGGGGCTACGAGCAGTACTTC | CAYLTGGYEQYF